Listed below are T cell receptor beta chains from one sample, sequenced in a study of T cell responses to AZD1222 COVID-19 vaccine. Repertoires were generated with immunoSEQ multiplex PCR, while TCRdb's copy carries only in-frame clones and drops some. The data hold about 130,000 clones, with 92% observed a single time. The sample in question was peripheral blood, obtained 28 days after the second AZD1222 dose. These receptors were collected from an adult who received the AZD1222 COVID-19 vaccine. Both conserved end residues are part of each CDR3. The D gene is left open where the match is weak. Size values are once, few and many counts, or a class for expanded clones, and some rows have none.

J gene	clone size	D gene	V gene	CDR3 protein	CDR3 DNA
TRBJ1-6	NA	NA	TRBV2	CASRLGLNYNSPLHF	TGTGCCAGCAGGCTGGGACTGAACTATAATTCACCCCTCCACTTT
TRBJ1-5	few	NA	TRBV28	CATTYGNQPQHF	TGTGCCACCACCTATGGCAATCAGCCCCAGCATTTT
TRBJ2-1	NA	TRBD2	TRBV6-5	CASSYSRQEAGNEQFF	TGTGCCAGCAGTTACTCGAGGCAAGAAGCGGGGAATGAGCAGTTCTTC
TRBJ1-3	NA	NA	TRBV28	CASSLGRGNTIYF	TGTGCCAGCAGTCTCGGGCGAGGAAACACCATATATTTT
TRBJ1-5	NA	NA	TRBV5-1	CASSWGPENQPQHF	TGCGCCAGCAGCTGGGGCCCAGAGAATCAGCCCCAGCATTTT
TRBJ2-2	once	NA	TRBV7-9	CASSPVGTQNTGELFF	TGTGCCAGCAGCCCAGTGGGGACTCAGAACACCGGGGAGCTGTTTTTT
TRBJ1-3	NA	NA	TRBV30	CAWSVKPSGNTIYF	TGTGCCTGGAGTGTAAAACCATCTGGAAACACCATATATTTT
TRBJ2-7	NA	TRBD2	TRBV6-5	CASSYLGGTVYEQYF	TGTGCCAGCAGTTACTTGGGGGGGACGGTCTACGAGCAGTACTTC
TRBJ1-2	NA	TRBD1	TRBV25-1	CASSQGAGYGYTF	TGTGCCAGCAGCCAGGGGGCGGGCTATGGCTACACCTTC
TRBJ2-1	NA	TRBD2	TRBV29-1	CSVRGTSGRNNEQFF	TGCAGCGTTAGAGGGACTAGCGGGAGAAATAATGAGCAGTTCTTC
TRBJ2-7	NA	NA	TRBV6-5	CASRFNYEQYF	TGTGCCAGCAGATTCAACTACGAGCAGTACTTC
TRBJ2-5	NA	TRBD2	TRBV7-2	CASSSTLAVMETQYF	TGTGCCAGCAGCTCAACCCTAGCGGTGATGGAGACCCAGTACTTC
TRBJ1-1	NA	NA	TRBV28	CASSLPRERAEAFF	TGTGCCAGCAGTTTACCCAGGGAGCGCGCTGAAGCTTTCTTT
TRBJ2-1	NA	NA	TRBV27	CASSTSGASYNEQFF	TGTGCCAGCAGTACATCAGGGGCCTCCTACAATGAGCAGTTCTTC
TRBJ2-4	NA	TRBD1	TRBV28	CASSPRDRGKAKNIQYF	TGTGCCAGCAGTCCCCGGGACAGGGGAAAGGCCAAAAACATTCAGTACTTC
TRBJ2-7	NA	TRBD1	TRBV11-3	CASSLRQGVSYEQYF	TGTGCCAGCAGCTTAAGACAGGGGGTTTCCTACGAGCAGTACTTC
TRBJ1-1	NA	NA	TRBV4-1	CASSQQGMNTEAFF	TGCGCCAGCAGCCAGCAGGGAATGAACACTGAAGCTTTCTTT